This T cell receptor (beta chain) was sequenced during a study of cytomegalovirus exposure and HLA in healthy donors (dated by TCRdb to the late 2010s). Describing the broader study: An earlier analysis of 587 of the donors reported about 300 Gb of sequence data and some 110 million unique TCR beta sequences obtained from some 200 million T cells. Rather than drawing on any new phenotypic data, the later analysis identified candidate immune exposures from TCR beta sequences and the way those sequences occurred across donors. The study profiled the T cell repertoires of about 640 subjects by immunosequencing and related them to cytomegalovirus serostatus. HLA typing covered class I and class II loci at four-digit resolution. In a later analysis, previously published TCR beta repertoires from 666 donors were re-analyzed and high-resolution HLA genotyping was added so that TCR occurrence patterns could be studied. An earlier analysis of approximately 630 of the donors applied high-throughput TCR beta sequencing to assess whether each TCR beta V gene segment acted as functional or pseudogenic. Donor age, sex, ethnicity and CMV serostatus were compiled together with the repertoire data. High-throughput TCR immunosequencing, statistical association of individual TCRs with disease status, and machine learning were combined to predict cytomegalovirus infection status. On average, around 200,000 unique TCR beta nucleotide sequences were sequenced per donor among roughly 430 genotyped donors of the cohort, with 15% to 20% of those sequences being non-productive. A later genetic analysis used genome-wide SNP genotypes for about three fifths of the 666 donors, treating that subset as a discovery cohort. Typing coverage varied by locus: roughly 620-640 donors for A, B, C, DRB1 and DQB1; roughly 510 for DQA1; about 570 for DPA1; roughly 470 for DPB1. A handful of DR-DQ haplotypes were handled as single units for association and clustering because linkage in the cohort was strong. Roughly 300 gigabases of sequencing data and around 85 million unique TCR sequences made up an early release that covered approximately 650 HLA-typed donors. The study was designed to test whether signatures of past pathogen exposure could be identified by cataloging public T cell receptors. Besides the first cohort of about 730 subjects, a separate validation cohort made up of roughly 120 different subjects was used. Of the 350 to 450 genotyped donors, around 81% fell in the genetic ancestry cluster associated with self-reported Caucasian donors. Every discovery cohort repertoire had been produced on one sequencing platform. What the work shows at the level of the full study, not this receptor alone: The study listed around 160 TCR beta chains as associated with cytomegalovirus. In a later analysis, HLA-associated TCR beta chains were found to be more clonally expanded and to have lower generation probabilities than equally common non-associated chains. A cluster of highly shared sequence variants was judged likely to be a technical artifact of the sequencing pipeline. Because some donors lacked HLA typing at each locus, the association tests relied only on the typed subset. In a later genetic analysis, fewer N-insertions in productive TCRs were reported among donors in an Asian-associated ancestry cluster than the roughly 710-donor mean. Roughly uniform sequencing depth across donors was assumed in presence/absence analyses, although this assumption may not hold. According to a later analysis, parvovirus B19, influenza, CMV and Epstein-Barr virus appeared linked to several top co-occurrence clusters. In a later genetic analysis, a missense DCLRE1C variant was associated with V-gene and J-gene trimming of TCR beta chains, and the association was replicated in an independent cohort. Broadly in line with IMGT annotations, most TCR beta V segments showed up in productive rearrangements about 87% or about 30% of the time in an earlier analysis of roughly 590 of the donors. Because the 87-base-pair reads could not distinguish some IMGT-functional V segments, including TRBV6-2 and TRBV6-3, those segments were excluded. A further reported finding was that TCR beta sequences accurately predicted the HLA-A and HLA-B alleles for most subjects in the first cohort. This cohort had only TCR beta chains sequenced, and the lack of alpha or paired-chain data limited which features could be detected. According to a later analysis, TCR association rates differed among HLA loci, with DRB1 alleles showing the most associated TCRs and HLA-C alleles showing the fewest. A later analysis associated 16,951 TCR beta sequences with specific HLA alleles at a false discovery rate of 0.05. Assigning TCR associations to individual alleles was difficult when HLA alleles, especially DR and DQ, strongly co-occurred. In vitro tests confirmed that a few of the cytomegalovirus-associated TCR beta chains recognize cytomegalovirus antigens. Most TCR sequences were seen in very few donors, while some public TCRs were found in many individuals. It was suggested by the authors that the approach could potentially be generalized to other disease states and immunological phenotypes. Correlated functional status among segregating V segments might reflect linkage disequilibrium, but an unknown experimental factor could not be ruled out. In a later analysis, most CMV-associated TCR beta chains were found to appear HLA-restricted, with HLA associations seemingly driven largely by CMV exposure. The earlier analysis of almost 600 of the donors excluded approximately 15 rarely observed V segments, including chromosome 9 orphons, because counts were too low. Immune exposure information for the cohort was limited to CMV serostatus. The classifier was reported to diagnose cytomegalovirus status with high specificity and sensitivity in both the original cohort and the validation cohort.

The cohort consisted of hundreds of healthy bone marrow donors. At the time of sampling, every cohort member was nominally healthy, though immune exposures that went unrecorded were likely present. The donor tested CMV seropositive and was one of the 289 seropositive cohort members. A peripheral blood sample was provided by each donor, and peripheral blood mononuclear cells were used for TCR beta sequencing. The Qiagen DNeasy Blood Extraction Kit was used to extract genomic DNA from the blood cell samples. V is clipped by 3 bases and J by 7 bases, and the sequence between their germline boundaries is 13 bases long. The CDR3 spans 14 residues, from the cysteine through the phenylalanine. The kept DNA is CDR3 alone, 42 bases in frame from the first base. CDR1 and CDR2 were assigned from the germline V gene as MGHDK and SYGVNS. Library creation used the immunoSEQ multiplex PCR assay. The multiplex PCR relied on a mix of 60 forward primers for TCR Vbeta segments and 13 reverse primers for TCR Jbeta segments. A multiplex PCR assay on genomic DNA amplified the CDR3 region of rearranged TCR beta genes. The Illumina HiSeq System was used to sequence the amplified TCR beta libraries as 87-base-pair reads. The authors' pipeline ran thus. In a later analysis, about 80 million unique TCR beta chains were counted across the 500 to 850 repertoires, and some 10 million of these chains were shared by at least two donors. Raw reads were error-corrected and collapsed into unique sequences by a nearest-neighbor algorithm in which closely related sequences were merged to remove PCR and sequencing errors. To assign V, D and J gene segments, CDR3 sequences were aligned to IMGT reference sequences. For a sequence to be retained, a match of at least six nucleotides to both a V gene segment and a J gene segment was required. Rearrangements were classified as productive when the CDR3 lacked stop codons and remained in frame with V and J, and all other rearrangements were classified as non-productive. CDR3 was defined by IMGT convention, running from the second conserved V-encoded cysteine to the conserved J-encoded phenylalanine. Sequences without an unambiguous match to a single V gene segment were excluded from the earlier analysis of approximately 560 of the donors. In an earlier analysis of approximately 500 of the donors, a V segment was called functional when productive rearrangements were above 56.7%, and segregating when the standard deviation between donors exceeded 5%. A statistical classification framework was developed to diagnose cytomegalovirus status using the catalog of TCR beta chain sequences. In a later analysis, TCR nucleotide sequences were compared against IMGT/GENE-DB human TR gene sequences so that V and J genes could be assigned. The TCRdist pipeline was used in a later analysis to assign CDR3 sequences and most-parsimonious VDJ recombination scenarios. In a later analysis, each TCR beta chain was defined by its CDR3 amino acid sequence together with its V-gene family, and reads without a unique V-gene family were excluded. To address suspected cross-contamination and a sequencing artifact, a later analysis removed roughly 580 highly shared, low-generation-probability nucleotide sequences. In a later analysis, a clonal expansion index was calculated for each public chain from normalized within-repertoire ranks of inferred template counts. A later analysis computed generation probabilities with a VDJ recombination model fitted to out-of-frame rearrangements, and checked the results against IGoR. Hypergeometric tests were used in a later analysis to score TCR-TCR, TCR-HLA and TCR-CMV co-occurrence, with a repertoire-size bias correction applied to the TCR pairs. In a later analysis, false discovery rates were estimated by permuting HLA or CMV assignments 20 times. A later analysis grouped co-occurring TCRs with DBSCAN, adding TCRdist sequence similarity when clustering within HLA-allele-positive subsets. Repertoires with fewer than 30,000 or more than 120,000 public chains were left out of co-occurrence clustering, as were five repertoires with anomalous nucleotide sharing. TCRdb provides this immuneACCESS table in a form limited to in-frame rearrangements. Some clones are lacking; in checked studies, under half of them reflect an unresolved V gene, and why the rest are absent is not known. From that table come the V and J calls and clone size; the DNA was used to work out D and trimming. The sample has approximately 210,000 clones on record, about 80% of them singletons. The ten largest clones capture 10% of the sample.

About this clone itself: No antigen is known for it. Base qualities are not recorded, but no much larger clone differs from it by a single base.

The sequenced material came from PBMCs. The receptor comes from a woman between 45 and 65 years old in good health and CMV-seropositive. The rearrangement joined TRBV25-1 to TRBJ2-4; TRBD2 might be the D gene, on 6 matching bases. The sequenced DNA is TGTGCCAGCAGTGATATGGGTGGAGGGAACATTCAGTACTTC. Its coded protein is CASSDMGGGNIQYF.